The rows below give T cell receptor beta chains drawn from one sample of a study of cytomegalovirus exposure and HLA in healthy donors. Clones were read by immunoSEQ multiplex PCR, and TCRdb kept only the in-frame ones, dropping some. The sample consists of approximately 100,000 clones, roughly 70% of them appearing once. The sequenced material came from PBMCs. All receptors derive from a male donor in good health and CMV-seronegative. CDR3s include the opening cysteine and the closing phenylalanine or tryptophan. The D gene is left open where the match is weak. Size is stated for part of the rows, as once, few or many counts, or as a class when the clone is expanded.

TRBJ1-2 | - | TRBV6-1 | - | CASSELWSNSELYGYTF | TGTGCCAGCAGTGAGCTATGGTCTAACAGTGAACTCTATGGCTACACCTTC
TRBJ1-2 | - | TRBV5-1 | TRBD1 | CASSPLGQGLGGYTF | TGCGCCAGCAGCCCCCTAGGACAGGGGCTTGGGGGCTACACCTTC
TRBJ1-5 | - | TRBV27 | - | CASSRQGPNQPQHF | TGTGCCAGCAGTCGGCAGGGCCCGAATCAGCCCCAGCATTTT
TRBJ1-1 | - | TRBV4-1 | TRBD1 | CASSQIGQGGEAFF | TGCGCCAGCAGCCAAATAGGACAGGGTGGTGAAGCTTTCTTT
TRBJ2-1 | - | TRBV19 | - | CASSTGGGYEQFF | TGTGCCAGTAGTACGGGAGGGGGCTATGAGCAGTTCTTC
TRBJ2-2 | - | TRBV6-4 | TRBD2 | CASSEASGNTGELFF | TGTGCCAGCAGTGAGGCTAGCGGAAACACCGGGGAGCTGTTTTTT
TRBJ2-2 | few | TRBV11-1 | - | CASSLGFRGANTGELFF | TGTGCCAGCAGCTTAGGGTTCCGGGGGGCAAACACCGGGGAGCTGTTTTTT
TRBJ2-7 | few | TRBV11-2 | - | CASSLITGISYEQYF | TGTGCCAGCAGCCTAATTACAGGGATCTCCTACGAGCAGTACTTC
TRBJ2-7 | - | TRBV6-6 | TRBD1 | CASRSGQGAYEQYF | TGTGCCAGCCGATCGGGACAGGGGGCTTACGAGCAGTACTTC
TRBJ1-4 | - | TRBV15 | TRBD1 | CATSSDTGGREKLFF | TGTGCCACCAGCAGCGATACAGGGGGCCGTGAAAAACTGTTTTTT
TRBJ2-1 | - | TRBV5-4 | - | CASSLGGGPASYNEQFF | TGTGCCAGCAGCTTAGGTGGGGGCCCGGCGTCCTACAATGAGCAGTTCTTC
TRBJ1-4 | - | TRBV30 | - | CAWRIDGQYEKLFF | TGTGCCTGGCGAATCGACGGACAGTATGAAAAACTGTTTTTT
TRBJ2-1 | - | TRBV5-6 | TRBD2 | CASSLSRVLAGSSYNEQFF | TGTGCCAGCAGCTTGAGTCGGGTACTAGCGGGCAGCTCCTACAATGAGCAGTTCTTC
TRBJ2-7 | - | TRBV2 | - | CAIPGSGEGYEQYF | TGTGCCATTCCTGGGTCGGGAGAAGGCTACGAGCAGTACTTC
TRBJ2-7 | - | TRBV7-2 | TRBD2 | CASSLEWRGASQYF | TGTGCCAGCAGCTTAGAATGGCGGGGGGCCTCGCAGTACTTC
TRBJ2-3 | many | TRBV6-1 | TRBD1 | CASSDLPQGARTDTQYF | TGTGCCAGCAGTGATCTCCCACAGGGGGCAAGGACAGATACGCAGTATTTT
TRBJ2-7 | - | TRBV2 | TRBD1 | CASSDGTGTYEQYF | TGTGCCAGCAGTGACGGGACAGGTACCTACGAGCAGTACTTC
TRBJ1-2 | - | TRBV2 | - | CASSPHVFGVEGTYGYTF | TGTGCCAGCAGCCCACACGTCTTCGGAGTGGAGGGAACTTATGGCTACACCTTC
TRBJ1-2 | - | TRBV19 | TRBD1 | CASSPPGQGFYGYTF | TGTGCCAGTAGTCCGCCGGGACAGGGTTTCTATGGCTACACCTTC
TRBJ1-2 | once | TRBV5-4 | - | CASSSGRAYGYTF | TGTGCCAGCAGCTCCGGGAGGGCCTATGGCTACACCTTC
TRBJ1-2 | - | TRBV5-6 | TRBD1 | CASSFFPRGVNYGYTF | TGTGCCAGCAGCTTCTTCCCCAGGGGGGTTAACTATGGCTACACCTTC
TRBJ1-1 | - | TRBV11-2 | - | CASSLARGNTEAFF | TGTGCCAGCAGCTTAGCGCGGGGAAACACTGAAGCTTTCTTT
TRBJ2-1 | - | TRBV7-2 | TRBD1 | CASSPRGQGGSEQFF | TGTGCCAGCAGCCCAAGAGGACAGGGGGGCAGTGAGCAGTTCTTC
TRBJ2-5 | - | TRBV28 | TRBD2 | CASNLAGPQETQYF | TGTGCCAGCAATCTAGCGGGCCCCCAAGAGACCCAGTACTTC
TRBJ2-3 | - | TRBV4-3 | - | CASSQGGASSTDTQYF | TGCGCCAGCAGCCAAGGAGGTGCTAGCAGCACAGATACGCAGTATTTT
TRBJ2-3 | - | TRBV7-9 | TRBD1 | CASSRTGGTDTQYF | TGTGCCAGCAGTCGGACAGGGGGTACAGATACGCAGTATTTT
TRBJ2-5 | few | TRBV19 | TRBD2 | CASGTSGSYGTQYF | TGTGCCAGTGGGACTAGCGGGAGCTATGGGACCCAGTACTTC
TRBJ1-5 | - | TRBV2 | - | CASSRDSGGQPQHF | TGTGCCAGCAGCCGGGACTCGGGGGGCCAGCCCCAGCATTTT
TRBJ2-3 | - | TRBV19 | TRBD2 | CASSPQGTSGRRTDTQYF | TGTGCCAGTAGTCCCCAAGGGACTAGCGGGAGGCGGACAGATACGCAGTATTTT
TRBJ2-7 | - | TRBV7-9 | - | CASSFTSLSSYEQYF | TGTGCCAGCAGCTTTACTAGTCTAAGCTCCTACGAGCAGTACTTC
TRBJ1-2 | few | TRBV28 | - | CASRTVYGYTF | TGTGCCAGCCGGACAGTTTATGGCTACACCTTC
TRBJ1-1 | once | TRBV28 | TRBD1 | CASSFFIAGTGGRAFF | TGTGCCAGCAGTTTTTTCATCGCCGGGACAGGGGGCCGAGCTTTCTTT
TRBJ2-3 | - | TRBV6-1 | - | CASSPVDTQYF | TGTGCCAGCAGTCCCGTAGATACGCAGTATTTT
TRBJ2-1 | - | TRBV4-2 | - | CASSPPSMGNNEQFF | TGTGCCAGCAGCCCCCCTAGCATGGGCAACAATGAGCAGTTCTTC
TRBJ2-7 | - | TRBV7-2 | TRBD2 | CASSSGTSGYEQYF | TGTGCCAGCAGCTCCGGGACTAGCGGCTACGAGCAGTACTTC
TRBJ2-7 | - | TRBV19 | - | CASGQSGRWWGEQYF | TGTGCCAGTGGTCAGTCGGGAAGATGGTGGGGCGAGCAGTACTTC
TRBJ2-1 | - | TRBV11-1 | - | CASSLGPVNEQFF | TGTGCCAGCAGCTTGGGGCCTGTCAATGAGCAGTTCTTC
TRBJ1-4 | few | TRBV5-1 | TRBD1 | CASSLTGGNEKLFF | TGCGCCAGCAGCTTGACAGGGGGGAATGAAAAACTGTTTTTT
TRBJ2-1 | - | TRBV9 | TRBD1 | CASSGAGGGSYNEQFF | TGTGCCAGTTCCGGGGCAGGGGGCGGCTCCTACAATGAGCAGTTCTTC
TRBJ2-7 | - | TRBV1 | - | CTRRHRRRDVRSYEQYF | TGCACCCGGCGCCATCGGCGGCGGGACGTGAGGAGCTACGAGCAGTACTTC
TRBJ2-2 | - | TRBV11-3 | TRBD2 | CASSYGLAPAGELFF | TGTGCCAGCAGCTATGGACTAGCGCCCGCCGGGGAGCTGTTTTTT
TRBJ2-3 | - | TRBV9 | - | CASSVVAASTDTQYF | TGTGCCAGCAGCGTAGTAGCGGCTAGCACAGATACGCAGTATTTT
TRBJ2-1 | - | TRBV7-3 | - | CASSPGVYNEQFF | TGTGCCAGCAGCCCAGGTGTTTACAATGAGCAGTTCTTC
TRBJ2-3 | - | TRBV15 | TRBD1 | CATSSFGTGENTQYF | TGTGCCACCAGCAGCTTCGGGACAGGGGAGAATACGCAGTATTTT
TRBJ1-1 | - | TRBV28 | - | CASDATGKGNTEAFF | TGTGCCAGCGATGCTACAGGGAAAGGGAACACTGAAGCTTTCTTT
TRBJ2-7 | - | TRBV2 | - | CASRRGGNSYEQYF | TGTGCCAGCAGACGGGGCGGGAACAGCTACGAGCAGTACTTC
TRBJ2-5 | - | TRBV28 | TRBD1 | CASSPYGTGGETQYF | TGTGCCAGCTCCCCGTACGGGACAGGGGGAGAGACCCAGTACTTC
TRBJ2-2 | - | TRBV5-1 | - | CASSLFGSGTGELFF | TGCGCCAGCAGCTTGTTCGGGAGTGGAACCGGGGAGCTGTTTTTT
TRBJ2-3 | - | TRBV7-3 | - | CASSLTGARTDTQYF | TGTGCCAGCAGCTTAACTGGGGCGCGCACAGATACGCAGTATTTT
TRBJ2-5 | - | TRBV29-1 | - | CSVTRGETQYF | TGCAGCGTGACCAGGGGAGAGACCCAGTACTTC
TRBJ1-5 | - | TRBV27 | - | CASSQNGGGDQPQHF | TGTGCCAGCAGTCAGAACGGAGGGGGGGATCAGCCCCAGCATTTT
TRBJ2-5 | once | TRBV7-9 | TRBD2 | CASSFLGLQETQYF | TGTGCCAGCAGCTTCCTGGGACTACAAGAGACCCAGTACTTC
TRBJ2-1 | few | TRBV9 | - | CASSGRAYNEQFF | TGTGCCAGCAGCGGGAGGGCCTACAATGAGCAGTTCTTC
TRBJ1-1 | - | TRBV6-1 | - | CASLEGGMAFF | TGTGCCAGCCTCGAAGGGGGAATGGCTTTCTTT
TRBJ1-5 | - | TRBV5-6 | TRBD1 | CASSLRQGVVQPQHF | TGTGCCAGCAGCTTGAGGCAGGGGGTTGTTCAGCCCCAGCATTTT
TRBJ2-7 | - | TRBV11-2 | TRBD1 | CASSFAGTGNYEQYF | TGTGCCAGCAGCTTTGCGGGGACAGGGAACTACGAGCAGTACTTC
TRBJ2-3 | - | TRBV30 | TRBD2 | CAWTTAPSGGLYF | TGTGCCTGGACCACAGCCCCTAGCGGCGGGTTGTATTTT
TRBJ2-5 | - | TRBV11-2 | TRBD2 | CASSATSGRAGETQYF | TGTGCCAGCAGCGCAACTAGCGGGAGGGCCGGGGAGACCCAGTACTTC
TRBJ2-4 | - | TRBV30 | - | CAWSTNRVGLGSKNIQYF | TGTGCCTGGAGTACCAACAGGGTGGGATTAGGGTCCAAAAACATTCAGTACTTC